What follows are 21 T cell receptor beta chains derived from one specimen sequenced in a study of patients and donors after allogeneic stem cell transplantation (TCRdb year 2020). Library method: RT-PCR. Sequencing instrument: NextSeq 550. TCRdb reran the public reads through fastp at Q25 and MiXCR, keeping productive beta chains. Each CDR3 protein gets just one entry, which takes the most common genes and DNA from the rows behind it. Recorded for this sample are over 2,500 distinct CDR3 sequences; 3% to 5% of them occurred a single time. The top ten hold roughly 32% of the sample. The sample was blood, either unsorted or a sorted T cell fraction (not recorded which). These receptors were taken from a human donor who was either an allogeneic HSCT recipient or a stem cell or donor lymphocyte infusion donor (not recorded which). It is not recorded whose cells these are; they may come from a transplant donor.

A few counts support this clonotype. The rearrangement uses TRBV6-5 and TRBJ2-7; D may be TRBD2 (6 bases). The CDR3 has 15 residues. Trimming removed 0 bases from V and 9 bases from J, with 18 bases in between. Germline lookup yields CDR1 MNHEY and CDR2 SVGAGI. The CDR3 spells CASSYSGSLGLGQYF. In DNA, the CDR3 is TGTGCCAGCAGTTACTCGGGCAGCTTGGGACTGGGGCAGTACTTC.

This clonotype was found many times. The chain uses TRBV6-4 and TRBJ2-1, with 10 bases fitting TRBD2. Germline CDR1 reads MRHNA; CDR2 reads SNTAGT. After removal of 6 bases from V and 8 bases from J, the junction contained 16 bases not matched to a gene. CDR3 length: 17 amino acids. As DNA, the CDR3 is TGTGCCAGCAGAGCGACACCGGGACTAGCGAGAGGGGATGAGCAGTTCTTC. As protein: CASRATPGLARGDEQFF.

This clonotype is deemed medium-sized (0.01 to 0.1%). The rearrangement links TRBV5-1 to TRBJ1-1; D gene unclear. Looked up from germline, CDR1 is SGHRS and CDR2 is YFSETQ. Trimming removed 0 bases at V and 0 bases at J, with 6 bases between. The CDR3 is 14 amino acids. In DNA, the CDR3 is TGCGCCAGCAGCTTGGGGGGAGTGAACACTGAAGCTTTCTTT. Translation: CASSLGGVNTEAFF.

The table lists this clonotype with many counts. The V gene is TRBV20-1, the J gene TRBJ2-7; 7 nucleotides line up with TRBD2. After removal of 5 bases from V and 3 bases from J, the junction contained 10 bases not matched to a gene. CDR3 length equals 14 residues. Germline V gives CDR1 DFQATT, CDR2 SNEGSKA (reference sequence). The CDR3 spells CSARPGTTYYEQYF. The CDR3 DNA is TGCAGTGCTCGTCCCGGGACTACCTACTACGAGCAGTACTTC.

CDR3 sequence reads: CASTPGTGAYNEQFF. The CDR3 DNA reads as TGTGCCAGTACACCCGGGACAGGGGCTTACAATGAGCAGTTCTTC. V and J are TRBV19 and TRBJ2-1, with 10 bases aligning to TRBD1. The CDR3 totals 15 residues. The trim removed 7 bases at V and 4 bases at J, leaving 7 bases unmatched. CDR1 is LNHDA and CDR2 is SQIVND in the germline V gene (reference sequence). Full variable domain (rest looked up from reference TRBV19 and TRBJ2-1): DGGITQSPKYLFRKEGQNVTLSCEQNLNHDAMYWYRQDPGQGLRLIYYSQIVNDFQKGDIAEGYSVSREKKESFPLTVTSAQKNPTAFYLCASTPGTGAYNEQFFGPGTRLTVL.

Relative to its sample, this clonotype is medium-sized. The genes are TRBV20-1 and TRBJ1-2; 8 positions match TRBD1. The CDR3 is made up of 16 amino acids. Germline V gives CDR1 DFQATT, CDR2 SNEGSKA (reference sequence). Unmatched junction bases numbered 15, after V lost 4 bases and J lost 5 bases. For the CDR3, the DNA is TGCAGTGCTACAAAAGTTCCGGGACAGGCTTTATATGGCTACACCTTC. It codes for CSATKVPGQALYGYTF.

This rearrangement joins TRBV18 to TRBJ2-1; 8 bases fit TRBD1. The germline CDR1 and CDR2 sequences are KGHSH and LQKENI. The CDR3 loop spans 14 amino acids. V shed 2 bases and J 3 bases; nucleotides not matched to a gene: 0. The DNA of the CDR3 is TGTGCCAGCTCACCAGGGACAGGCTACAATGAGCAGTTCTTC. This codes for CASSPGTGYNEQFF.

This clonotype was seen at least ten times. The V gene is TRBV5-6, the J gene TRBJ2-3; D ambiguous. Trimming left V 2 bases short and J 6 bases short, with 13 bases between. CDR1 and CDR2 from the germline V gene are SGHDT and YYEEEE. The CDR3 length is 14 residues. CDR3 amino acids: CASSFSSLGDTQYF. The CDR3 DNA follows: TGTGCCAGCAGCTTTTCATCGTTGGGGGATACGCAGTATTTT.

This clonotype was seen at least ten times. This rearrangement joins TRBV6-5 to TRBJ2-7; 9 nucleotides match TRBD1. The CDR3 consists of 16 residues. CDR1 and CDR2 from the germline V gene are MNHEY and SVGAGI. With 7 bases clipped from V and 2 bases from J, the junction kept 12 bases outside the gene matches. CDR3 DNA sequence: TGTGCCAGCACCTGGGACAGGGATACCTCCGCCTACGAGCAGTACTTC. This encodes CASTWDRDTSAYEQYF.

This clonotype qualifies as medium-sized (0.01 to 0.1%). The rearrangement links TRBV19 to TRBJ2-7; 10 nucleotides match TRBD1. Losses at the gene ends were 2 bases for V and 1 base for J; bases not matched to a gene: 5. Germline assignment: CDR1 LNHDA and CDR2 SQIVND (reference sequence). The CDR3 is made up of 16 amino acids. CDR3 loop: CASSIWRDRGSYEQYF. CDR3 in DNA: TGTGCCAGTAGTATATGGAGGGACAGGGGATCCTACGAGCAGTACTTC.

This clonotype was detected ten times or more. This sequence joins TRBV6-5 and TRBJ2-4, with a possible D match to TRBD1 (5 bases). Germline lookup yields CDR1 MNHEY and CDR2 SVGAGI. The CDR3 totals 15 residues. V lost 2 bases to trimming and J lost 3 bases, with 11 bases between them. The CDR3 loop is CASSYRGSSKNIQYF. The CDR3 region has the DNA TGTGCCAGCAGTTACAGGGGTTCGAGCAAAAACATTCAGTACTTC.

By its share, this clonotype is medium-sized (0.01 to 0.1%). CDR3 DNA: TGTGCCAGCAGCTTAGCGGACGGGATCTCCTACAATGAGCAGTTCTTC. This codes for CASSLADGISYNEQFF. This sequence joins TRBV7-2 and TRBJ2-1, with a tentative D call TRBD2 (5 bases). The germline V and J ends were trimmed by 0 bases and 0 bases, with 9 bases remaining between them. Germline V gene data show CDR1 as SGHTA and CDR2 as FQGNSA. CDR3 length: 16 amino acids.

The table lists this clonotype with many counts. The chain couples TRBV10-3 to TRBJ1-3; D is unclear. Germline-derived CDR1 and CDR2 are ENHRY and SYGVKD. V lost 4 bases, J lost 0 bases, and 13 bases lay in between. CDR3 size: 16 residues. The CDR3 loop is CAISGTSESSGNTIYF. In DNA, the CDR3 is TGTGCCATCAGTGGTACCTCCGAGAGCTCTGGAAACACCATATATTTT.

This clonotype was seen many times. The chain is built from TRBV14 and TRBJ2-3; D not resolved. Trimming removed 3 bases from V and 2 bases from J, with 0 bases in between. This CDR3 is 11 amino acids long. Germline CDR1 SGHDN, CDR2 FVKESK. The CDR3 spells CASSHTDTQYF. CDR3 nucleotide sequence: TGTGCCAGCAGCCACACAGATACGCAGTATTTT. The full variable domain, with the rest looked up from reference TRBV14 and TRBJ2-3, is EAGVTQFPSHSVIEKGQTVTLRCDPISGHDNLYWYRRVMGKEIKFLLHFVKESKQDESGMPNNRFLAERTGGTYSTLKVQPAELEDSGVYFCASSHTDTQYFGPGTRLTVL.

There are many counts of this clonotype. CDR3 sequence reads: CASSLVLAGGPEEQFF. The DNA of the CDR3 is TGCGCCAGCAGCTTGGTACTAGCGGGAGGGCCGGAGGAGCAGTTCTTC. The chain uses TRBV5-1 and TRBJ2-1, with TRBD2 matching 13 bases. The junction had 7 bases not matched to a gene; V was cut back by 0 bases and J by 10 bases. This CDR3 region has 16 residues. Germline loops: CDR1 SGHRS, CDR2 YFSETQ.

This clonotype was seen repeatedly, ten times or more. The J gene is TRBJ2-1, the V gene TRBV20-1, with 9 bases matching TRBD2. The V segment lost 5 bases and the J segment 13 bases; nucleotides outside the gene matches: 3. Germline V gives CDR1 DFQATT, CDR2 SNEGSKA (reference sequence). The CDR3 covers 10 residues. The CDR3 nucleotides are TGCAGTGCTTATAGCGGGGGACAGTTCTTC. Its protein is CSAYSGGQFF.

This clonotype was counted ten times or more. The chain uses TRBV6-4 and TRBJ1-1; possibly TRBD1 for D (6 bases). CDR3 length: 15 residues. The germline CDR1 and CDR2 sequences are MRHNA and SNTAGT. With 4 bases removed from V and 2 bases from J, the gap between germline ends came to 14 bases. The CDR3 bases are TGTGCCAGCAGTGCCACTATGGACAGTAACACTGAAGCTTTCTTT. This gives the protein CASSATMDSNTEAFF.

By share, this clonotype counts as large. V and J are TRBV5-5 and TRBJ2-3, with 9 bases aligning to TRBD2. The CDR3 runs to 16 residues. V lost 2 bases, J lost 5 bases, and 9 bases stayed unmatched. CDR1 is SGHKS, CDR2 YYEKEE, per germline (reference sequence). CDR3 residues: CASSFAWTSAEDTQYF. CDR3 sequence (DNA): TGTGCCAGCAGCTTCGCGTGGACTAGCGCTGAAGATACGCAGTATTTT.

V and J are TRBV7-9 and TRBJ2-3, with 8 bases aligning to TRBD1. CDR1 and CDR2 from the germline V gene are SEHNR and FQNEAQ (reference sequence). The J segment lost 6 bases and the V segment lost 7 bases, leaving 21 bases of the junction unmatched. The CDR3 totals 18 residues. DNA of the CDR3: TGTGCCAGCATCGATTGGGGCCAAACCGGGACAGGTGGGGATACGCAGTATTTT. Residues: CASIDWGQTGTGGDTQYF.

This clonotype was recorded at least ten times. This rearrangement joins TRBV5-8 to TRBJ2-2; weak D call: TRBD1 (5 bases). The CDR3 sequence is 17 residues long. The germline V gene encodes CDR1 SGHTS and CDR2 YDEGEE. V was shortened by 0 bases and J by 5 bases, with 17 bases between the two germline ends. CDR3 coding DNA: TGTGCCAGCAGCTTGGCTGTCCAGTCGTCAGGGACCGGGGAGCTGTTTTTT. Its protein product is CASSLAVQSSGTGELFF.

Ten or more counts support this clonotype. The genes are TRBV6-6 and TRBJ2-1; TRBD2 might be the D (6 bases). Looked up from germline, CDR1 is MNHNY and CDR2 is SVGAGI (reference sequence). V lost 6 bases and J 14 bases, leaving 17 bases between the germline ends. The length of the CDR3 is 12 residues. The CDR3 loop reads CASSPRRDSEFF. In DNA, the CDR3 is TGTGCCAGCAGCCCAAGAAGGGACTCCGAGTTCTTC.